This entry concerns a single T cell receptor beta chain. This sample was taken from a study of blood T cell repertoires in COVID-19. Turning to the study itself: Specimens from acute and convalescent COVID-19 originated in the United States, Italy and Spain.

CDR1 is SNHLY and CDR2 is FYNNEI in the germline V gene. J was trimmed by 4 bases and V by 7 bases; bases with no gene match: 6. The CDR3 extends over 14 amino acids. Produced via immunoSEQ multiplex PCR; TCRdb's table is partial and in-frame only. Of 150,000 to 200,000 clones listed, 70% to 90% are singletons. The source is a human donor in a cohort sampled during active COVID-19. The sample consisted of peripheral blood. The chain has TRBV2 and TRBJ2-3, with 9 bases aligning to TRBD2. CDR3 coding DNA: TGTGCCAGCATCACGACTAGCGGCGCAGATACGCAGTATTTT. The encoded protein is CASITTSGADTQYF.